These 2 T cell receptor beta chains were sequenced from one sample in a study of CXCR3-negative and CXCR3-positive naive CD8 T cells. The antigens of these receptors remain unknown. Study-wide findings and caveats: Naive cells with CXCR3 showed TRB CDR3s that were more hydrophobic than those in CXCR3-negative naive cells.

Libraries of TRB cDNA were made by 5' RACE and carried UMIs. TCRdb reprocessed the 5' RACE reads, keeping one entry per CDR3 protein, no DNA. The sample table sets out about 98,000 distinct CDR3 sequences. The sequencing input was naive CXCR3+ CD8+ T cells from blood. The subset here: CD45RO-CCR7+CD27+CD95- naive CD8+ T cells expressing CXCR3 (TNR3+). The receptors were gathered from a human donor in good health. Some clones in this sample may be carry-over from other donors' samples.

V gene TRBV30 combines with J gene TRBJ2-7; TCRdb lists TRBD1, though no DNA is available to test this call. CDR1 is GTSNPN, CDR2 SVGIG, per germline (reference sequence). This CDR3 has 13 residues. The CDR3 loop is CAWNLNRGHEQYF.

The chain carries TRBV7-9 and TRBJ2-2. The germline V gene encodes CDR1 SEHNR and CDR2 FQNEAQ (reference sequence). The CDR3 spans 15 residues. CDR3 sequence reads: CASSSNSYPTGELFF.